This T cell receptor beta chain was sequenced during a study of blood T cells in healthy people across ages. Unmatched junction bases numbered 5, after V lost 0 bases and J lost 5 bases. The CDR3 contains 15 residues. Germline CDR1 and CDR2: DFQATT and SNEGSKA (reference sequence). Those donating, healthy Caucasian individuals from Russia, were aged 6 to 90. A second PCR, run for roughly 6 to 11 cycles, used a sample-barcoded 5' primer plus a J-beta primer mix. Each CDR3 protein is one row after TCRdb ran MiXCR on the 5' RACE reads. The sample carries roughly 560,000 distinct CDR3 sequences, 24% recorded once. This same sample was also part of a study on T cells of mothers and their children. As that report states: Each child gave a few million TCR beta CDR3 reads (each mother, over 9.5 million).

The source material was blood. The V and J genes are TRBV20-1 and TRBJ2-7, with TRBD2 matching over 12 bases. The source of this sequence is a boy aged 10-17 years in good health. The CDR3 coding sequence is TGCAGTGCTAGAGAACTAGCGGGGGGCGGAAACGAGCAGTACTTC. It yields the protein CSARELAGGGNEQYF.